The 8 T cell receptor beta chains below were found in one sample sequenced in a study of T cell repertoires in cytomegalovirus infection. TCRdb reprocessed the reads with MiXCR, giving one entry per CDR3 protein. Of under 850,000 distinct CDR3 sequences listed, 35% to 45% are singletons. Sequencing was done on a sample of PBMCs. The receptors come from a human donor in good health (CMV status not recorded). Some clones in this sample may be carry-over from other donors' samples.

Only a few counts were recorded for this clonotype. The CDR3 nucleotides read TGTGCCAGCAGTTCCCGGGTCGACAATCAGCCCCAGCATTTT. Residues: CASSSRVDNQPQHF. This chain links TRBV28 with TRBJ1-5, with D uncertain. The CDR3 totals 14 residues. Trimming cost V 4 bases and J 3 bases, with 10 bases left between them. Germline assignment: CDR1 MDHEN and CDR2 SYDVKM.

This clonotype was seen a handful of times. The chain couples TRBV7-9 to TRBJ2-1, with 10 bases aligning to TRBD1. This CDR3 spans 14 amino acids. The V segment lost 6 bases and the J segment 5 bases; nucleotides outside the gene matches: 4. CDR1 and CDR2 from the germline V gene are SEHNR and FQNEAQ (reference sequence). The CDR3 is CASRDRGLDNEQFF. In DNA form, the CDR3 reads TGTGCCAGCAGAGACAGGGGGCTGGACAATGAGCAGTTCTTC.

Comments on this clonotype: Here the CDR3 omits its conserved ending phenylalanine or tryptophan, so a read error is the likely source. The chain carries TRBV7-2 and TRBJ2-1; D remains ambiguous. The germline V gene has CDR1 SGHTA and CDR2 FQGNSA. The CDR3 is made up of 12 amino acids. Trimming cost V 5 bases and J 6 bases, with 8 bases left between them. CDR3 sequence reads: CASSPPPNEQFL. CDR3 in DNA: TGTGCCAGCAGCCCCCCCCCCAATGAGCAGTTCTTA.

This clonotype was detected only a few times. This chain joins TRBV4-1 and TRBJ2-7, with 9 bases identical to TRBD1. The J segment lost 5 bases and the V segment lost 1 base, leaving 6 bases of the junction unmatched. CDR3 length: 15 amino acids. Germline values: CDR1 MGHRA, CDR2 YSYEKL. The CDR3 loop is CASSQGGQGYHEQYF. CDR3 DNA: TGCGCCAGCAGCCAAGGTGGACAGGGGTATCACGAGCAGTACTTC.

This rearrangement joins TRBV12-3 or TRBV12-4 to TRBJ1-5; TRBD1 matches at 9 bases. V gave up 6 bases and J gave up 2 bases; unmatched junction bases: 20. The CDR3 spans 20 residues. CDR3 bases: TGTGCCAGCAGCCAGCTATACTCCGGGACAGGGAATGTGGGCAATCAGCCCCAGCATTTT. Encoded protein: CASSQLYSGTGNVGNQPQHF.

This chain links TRBV5-6 with TRBJ1-2; D is uncertain. Trimming cost V 5 bases and J 2 bases, with 16 bases left between them. The CDR3 runs 15 residues. Germline lookup yields CDR1 SGHDT and CDR2 YYEEEE. For the CDR3, the DNA is TGTGCCAGCAGTTTCCTCGCGGAGGTGAACTATGGCTACACCTTC. Protein: CASSFLAEVNYGYTF.

This clonotype has only one observation. The V call is TRBV7-1, the J call TRBJ2-5; 7 positions agree with TRBD1. TRBV7-1 is an ORF, and what it does is uncertain. The CDR3 runs to 15 residues. V was clipped by 2 bases and J by 2 bases; unmatched bases: 5. This chain's CDR3 is CASSSPGTEQETQYF. In nucleotides, the CDR3 is TGTGCCAGCAGCTCACCTGGGACAGAACAAGAGACCCAGTACTTC.

Only a few counts were recorded for this clonotype. This sequence joins TRBV28 and TRBJ2-5; perhaps D is TRBD1 or TRBD2 (5 bases each). The CDR3 extends over 15 amino acids. Germline CDR1 reads MDHEN; CDR2 reads SYDVKM. Trimming removed 3 bases at V and 3 bases at J, with 14 bases between. Written as DNA, the CDR3 is TGTGCCAGCAGTTTCCCCGGCCGGGGCGAAGAGACCCAGTACTTC. Translation gives CASSFPGRGEETQYF.